Below are 9 T cell receptor beta chains sequenced from a single sample in a study of T cells in Graves' hyperthyroidism and ophthalmopathy. Regions amplified from RNA transcripts were the TCR beta CDR3 regions. The HTBI primer set drove a first-round RT-PCR of the TCR CDR3. TCRdb recomputed calls from the multiplex PCR reads with MiXCR, one row per CDR3 protein. Among approximately 410,000 distinct CDR3 sequences listed, approximately 14% were seen once. The sample consisted of blood. These receptors were obtained from a young man with Graves' ophthalmopathy.

This clonotype has ten or more counts. V is TRBV5-1 and J is TRBJ2-1; D remains unclear. Trimming left V 2 bases short and J 5 bases short, with 5 bases between. This CDR3 has 12 residues. From germline, CDR1 is SGHRS and CDR2 YFSETQ. The CDR3 bases are TGCGCCAGCAGCTTTAGGAACAATGAGCAGTTCTTC. This translates into CASSFRNNEQFF.

The V gene is TRBV6-5, the J gene TRBJ1-5; unclear D gene. Germline CDR1 and CDR2: MNHEY and SVGAGI. The ends were cut back, 4 bases at V and 5 bases at J, with 9 bases in the middle. The CDR3 has 13 amino acids. CDR3 region: CASSWGGDQPQHF. The CDR3 DNA follows: TGTGCCAGCAGTTGGGGAGGCGATCAGCCCCAGCATTTT.

Many counts were recorded for this clonotype. The chain uses TRBV11-2 and TRBJ2-5, with a possible D match to TRBD2 (7 bases). Germline assignment: CDR1 SGHAT and CDR2 FQNNGV. The germline V and J ends were trimmed by 10 bases and 1 base, with 19 bases remaining between them. This CDR3 has 15 residues. CDR3 region: CATRSRGAAQETQYF. CDR3 nucleotide sequence: TGTGCCACTCGAAGCCGGGGGGCCGCCCAAGAGACCCAGTACTTC.

This clonotype was seen repeatedly, ten times or more. The chain links TRBV5-1 to TRBJ1-5, with 7 bases fitting TRBD1. Germline V gives CDR1 SGHRS, CDR2 YFSETQ. V trimming: 0 bases; J trimming: 3 bases; junction bases outside the gene matches: 3. The CDR3 spans 15 residues. CDR3 region: CASSLEGADNQPQHF. The DNA for the CDR3 is TGCGCCAGCAGCTTGGAGGGGGCGGACAATCAGCCCCAGCATTTT.

This clonotype was detected many times. This chain uses TRBV29-1 with TRBJ2-7, with 7 bases identical to TRBD1. V dropped 6 bases and J dropped 6; count of bases not matched to a gene: 11. The CDR3 has 13 residues. The germline CDR1 and CDR2 sequences are SQVTM and ANQGSEA. DNA of the CDR3: TGCAGCGTCGTAATCGACAGGGCTTTCGAGCAGTACTTC. Its protein is CSVVIDRAFEQYF.

This clonotype has just a few counts. This rearrangement joins TRBV24-1 to TRBJ2-3, with unresolved D. There are 13 residues in the CDR3. Per germline, CDR1 KGHDR and CDR2 SFDVKD. The V gene lost 3 bases and the J gene lost 6 bases, with 9 bases spanning the gap. CDR3 sequence (DNA): TGTGCCACCAGTGATGCTAGTCAGGATACGCAGTATTTT. This sequence encodes CATSDASQDTQYF.

Many counts were recorded for this clonotype. The CDR3 bases are TGTGCCAGCAAAGCCACAGGGTACTACGAGCAGTACTTC. Protein sequence: CASKATGYYEQYF. The J gene is TRBJ2-7, the V gene TRBV11-2, with a weak D call TRBD1 (6 bases). Germline V gene lookup returns CDR1 SGHAT and CDR2 FQNNGV. CDR3 length equals 13 residues. Trimming left V 7 bases short and J 3 bases short, with 13 bases between. The full variable domain, in which reference TRBV11-2 and TRBJ2-7 provide the parts outside the CDR3, is EAGVAQSPRYKIIEKRQSVAFWCNPISGHATLYWYQQILGQGPKLLIQFQNNGVVDDSQLPKDRFSAERLKGVDSTLKIQPAKLEDSAVYLCASKATGYYEQYFGPGTRLTVT.

This clonotype was detected a few times. The V and J genes are TRBV6-1 and TRBJ1-1; D unclear. From germline, CDR1 is MNHNS and CDR2 SASEGT. The CDR3 totals 14 residues. The V end lost 5 bases, the J end lost 4 bases, and 14 bases lay between the germline ends. The DNA for the CDR3 is TGTGCCAGCAGTAGCCTTCAGCAGATCACTGAAGCTTTCTTT. It translates to CASSSLQQITEAFF.

This clonotype has a handful of counts. The V and J genes are TRBV5-6 and TRBJ2-3; the D gene is possibly TRBD2 (5 bases). Deletions cut 4 bases from V and 3 bases from J, with 9 bases between. CDR1 is SGHDT and CDR2 is YYEEEE in the germline V gene. The CDR3 is 13 residues long. The CDR3 DNA reads as TGTGCCAGCAGCGAGCCGGGGACAGATACGCAGTATTTT. Translation: CASSEPGTDTQYF.